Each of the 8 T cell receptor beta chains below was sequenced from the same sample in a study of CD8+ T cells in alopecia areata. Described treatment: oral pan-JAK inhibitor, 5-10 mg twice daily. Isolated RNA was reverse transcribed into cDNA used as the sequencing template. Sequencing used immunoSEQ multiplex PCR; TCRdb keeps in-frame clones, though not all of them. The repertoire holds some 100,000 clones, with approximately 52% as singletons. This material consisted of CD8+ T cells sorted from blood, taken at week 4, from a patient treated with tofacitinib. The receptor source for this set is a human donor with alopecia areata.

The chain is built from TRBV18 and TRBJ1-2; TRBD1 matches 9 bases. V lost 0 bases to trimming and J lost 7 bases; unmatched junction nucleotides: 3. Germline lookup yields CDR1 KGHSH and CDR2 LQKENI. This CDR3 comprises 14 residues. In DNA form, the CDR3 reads TGTGCCAGCTCACCACCGGGACAGGGCCGTGGCTACACCTTC. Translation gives CASSPPGQGRGYTF. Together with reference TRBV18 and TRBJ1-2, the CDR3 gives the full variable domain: NAGVMQNPRHLVRRRGQEARLRCSPMKGHSHVYWYRQLPEEGLKFMVYLQKENIIDESGMPKERFSAEFPKEGPSILRIQQVVRGDSAAYFCASSPPGQGRGYTFGSGTRLTVV.

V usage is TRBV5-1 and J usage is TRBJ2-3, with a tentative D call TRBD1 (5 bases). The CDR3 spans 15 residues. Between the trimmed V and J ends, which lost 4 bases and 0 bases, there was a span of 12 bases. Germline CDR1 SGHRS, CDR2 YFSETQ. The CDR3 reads CASSKTVPSTDTQYF. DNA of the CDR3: TGCGCCAGCAGCAAGACAGTTCCGAGCACAGATACGCAGTATTTT.

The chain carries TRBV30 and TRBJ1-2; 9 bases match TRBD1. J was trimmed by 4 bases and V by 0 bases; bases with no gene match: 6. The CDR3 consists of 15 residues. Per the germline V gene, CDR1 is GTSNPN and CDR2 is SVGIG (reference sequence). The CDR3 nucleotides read TGTGCCTGGAGTGTACAGGGGGCCCTATCCTATGGCTACACCTTC. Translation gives CAWSVQGALSYGYTF.

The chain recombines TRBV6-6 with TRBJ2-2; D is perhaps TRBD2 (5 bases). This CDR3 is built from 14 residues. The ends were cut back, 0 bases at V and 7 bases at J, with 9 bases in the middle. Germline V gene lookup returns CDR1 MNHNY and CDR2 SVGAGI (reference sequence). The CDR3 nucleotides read TGTGCCAGCAGTTACTCTCAGGAGGACGGGGAGCTGTTTTTT. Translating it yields CASSYSQEDGELFF.

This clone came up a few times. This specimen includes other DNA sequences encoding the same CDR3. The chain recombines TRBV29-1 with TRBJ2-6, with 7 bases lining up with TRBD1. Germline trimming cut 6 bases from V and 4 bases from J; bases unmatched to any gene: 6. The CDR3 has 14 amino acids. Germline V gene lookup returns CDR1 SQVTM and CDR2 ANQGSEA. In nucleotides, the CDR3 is TGCAGCGTCGAAACAGGGGCAGGGGCCAACGTCCTGACTTTC. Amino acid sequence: CSVETGAGANVLTF.

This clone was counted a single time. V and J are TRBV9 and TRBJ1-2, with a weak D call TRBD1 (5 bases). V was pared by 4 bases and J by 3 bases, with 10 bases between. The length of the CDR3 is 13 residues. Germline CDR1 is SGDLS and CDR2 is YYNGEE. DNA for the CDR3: TGTGCCAGCAGCTCACGGACACACTATGGCTACACCTTC. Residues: CASSSRTHYGYTF.

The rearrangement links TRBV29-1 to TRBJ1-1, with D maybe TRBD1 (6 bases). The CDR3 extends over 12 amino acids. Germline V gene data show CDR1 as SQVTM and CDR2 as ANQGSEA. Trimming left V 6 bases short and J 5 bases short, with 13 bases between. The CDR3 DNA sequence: TGCAGCGTCGAAAGGGGGGAAACTGAAGCTTTCTTT. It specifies CSVERGETEAFF.

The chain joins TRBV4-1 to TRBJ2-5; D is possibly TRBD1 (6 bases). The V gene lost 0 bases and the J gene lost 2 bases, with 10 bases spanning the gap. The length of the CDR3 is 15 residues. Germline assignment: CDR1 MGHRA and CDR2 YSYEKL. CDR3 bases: TGCGCCAGCAGCCAAGATCCAGGGGAACAAGAGACCCAGTACTTC. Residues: CASSQDPGEQETQYF.